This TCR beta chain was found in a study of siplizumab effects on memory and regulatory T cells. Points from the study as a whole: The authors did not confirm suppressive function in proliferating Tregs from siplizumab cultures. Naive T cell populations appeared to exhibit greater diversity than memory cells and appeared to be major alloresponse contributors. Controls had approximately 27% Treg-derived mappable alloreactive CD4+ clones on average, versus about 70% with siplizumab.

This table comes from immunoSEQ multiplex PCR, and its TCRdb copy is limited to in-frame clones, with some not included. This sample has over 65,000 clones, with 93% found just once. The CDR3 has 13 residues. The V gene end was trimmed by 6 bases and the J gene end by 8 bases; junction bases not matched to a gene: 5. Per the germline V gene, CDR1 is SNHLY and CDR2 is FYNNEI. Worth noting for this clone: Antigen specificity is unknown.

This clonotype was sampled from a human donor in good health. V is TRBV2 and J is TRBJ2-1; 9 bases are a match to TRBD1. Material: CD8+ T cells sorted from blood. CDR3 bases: TGTGCCAGCAGCGGGACAGGGTTAGATGAGCAGTTCTTC. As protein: CASSGTGLDEQFF.